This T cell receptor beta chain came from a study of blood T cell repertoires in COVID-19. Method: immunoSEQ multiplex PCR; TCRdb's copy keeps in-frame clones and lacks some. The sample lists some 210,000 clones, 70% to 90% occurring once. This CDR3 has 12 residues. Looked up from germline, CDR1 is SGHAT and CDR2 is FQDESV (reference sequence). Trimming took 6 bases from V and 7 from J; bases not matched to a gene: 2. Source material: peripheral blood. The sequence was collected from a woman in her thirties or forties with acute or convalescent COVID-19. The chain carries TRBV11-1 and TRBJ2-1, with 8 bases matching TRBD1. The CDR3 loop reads CASSRTGNEQFF. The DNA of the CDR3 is TGTGCCAGCAGTCGGACAGGGAATGAGCAGTTCTTC.